Detailed here is one TCR beta chain. Cohort assignment relied on participant-reported clinical history. Under the authors' procedure: Scientists estimated how many nucleated cells there were by amplifying reference gene primers. Here immunoSEQ multiplex PCR was the method, and the copy in TCRdb shows in-frame clones only, minus some. That table gives V, J and clone size, and the DNA gave D and trimming. The data show approximately 300,000 clones, about 92% seen once. This specimen comes from a study of blood T cell repertoires in COVID-19. Looking at the study overall: PBMCs, B-cell-depleted T cells, or T cells provided the cDNA or gDNA that made up the material.

CDR3 length: 14 residues. V lost 0 bases and J 1 base, leaving 7 bases between the germline ends. Germline V gene data show CDR1 as SGHRS and CDR2 as YFSETQ. The clonotype was recovered from a man aged 55 to 70 who had recovered from COVID-19. The source material was PBMCs or T cells enriched from blood (not recorded which). The chain has TRBV5-1 and TRBJ1-1, with D possibly being TRBD1 (5 bases). CDR3 nucleotides: TGCGCCAGCAGCTTGGCAGGACAGAACACTGAAGCTTTCTTT. Translating it yields CASSLAGQNTEAFF.